This entry is about one TCR beta chain. Its antigen is still unknown. The CDR3 totals 13 residues. Looked up from germline, CDR1 is MGHRA and CDR2 is YSYEKL. V lost 5 bases and J lost 7, with 15 bases in between. About 0.5 to 1 ug RNA was reverse transcribed with random hexamers. TCR beta CDR3 was amplified by immunoSEQ covering 54 Vbeta and 13 Jbeta. MiXCR, applied by TCRdb to the immunoSEQ multiplex PCR reads, yields one record per CDR3 protein. Here the sample spans some 450,000 distinct CDR3 sequences, more than 70% being singletons. This sample is drawn from a study of CD8 T cells in Susac syndrome. Study observations and caveats: The study's TCR sequencing and HLA analysis drew on a certain number of individuals. That number was acknowledged as relatively small.

The T cells that were sequenced for TCR beta were CD8+ and CD4+ cells from blood. Bulk CD8+ and CD4+ cells came from magnetic negative isolation; CD8+ TEMRA by FACS. The source is a human donor with multiple sclerosis. The sample taken for sequencing was CD8+ T cells from PBMCs. V is TRBV4-1 and J is TRBJ2-7; D may match TRBD1 or TRBD2 (6 bases each). In DNA form, the CDR3 reads TGCGCCAGCAGCACCAGTCGGGGGCAGGAGCAGTACTTC. Encoded protein: CASSTSRGQEQYF.